The source of this T cell receptor (beta chain) is a study of blood T cell repertoires in COVID-19. About the study: Italy, Spain and the United States were the sources of the convalescent and acute COVID-19 samples. PBMCs, B-cell-depleted T cells, or T cells were the source of the cDNA or gDNA that made up the material.

Germline lookup yields CDR1 MGHRA and CDR2 YSYEKL. Trimming removed 0 bases at V and 0 bases at J, with 12 bases between. The CDR3 is 17 amino acids. This clone was seen a few times. Enrolment of Seattle patients took place during active infection, and they were followed longitudinally. Methods used by the authors: Using reference gene primer amplification, nucleated cell counts were estimated. TCRdb's table, derived via immunoSEQ multiplex PCR, lists solely in-frame clones and lacks some. Clone size and V and J calls were adopted from that table, with D and trimming inferred from the DNA. The sample lists around 260,000 clones; 85% to 90% were seen once.

This TCR derives from a woman aged 55-75 years with COVID-19, enrolled during active disease. The V gene is TRBV4-1, the J gene TRBJ2-1; D is undetermined. Sequencing used peripheral blood. The CDR3 here is CASSQEGGSSSYNEQFF. The CDR3 nucleotides are TGCGCCAGCAGCCAAGAAGGCGGCTCGAGCTCCTACAATGAGCAGTTCTTC.